This paragraph reports one T cell receptor beta chain. Antigen unknown. The sample originates from a study of T cell repertoires in cytomegalovirus infection. General observations from the study: CMV-specific HLA-C-restricted TCR beta clonotypes dominated the ex vivo response.

TCRdb fed the reads into MiXCR, producing one record per CDR3 protein. The sample lists approximately 590,000 distinct CDR3 sequences; about 39% were seen once. The receptor was isolated from a human donor in good health (CMV status not recorded). Some clones in this sample may be carry-over from other donors' samples. The material was cultured PBMCs, obtained from culture after CMV antigen stimulation.

CDR3 in DNA: TGCAGTGCTAGAGATCTGGGCCTTGCAGCGGGAGAGATTGAGCAGTTCTTC. Amino acid sequence: CSARDLGLAAGEIEQFF. This chain connects TRBV20-1 to TRBJ2-1, with 8 bases matching TRBD2. The trim removed 0 bases at V and 9 bases at J, leaving 16 bases unmatched. The CDR3 is 17 amino acids. The germline CDR1 and CDR2 sequences are DFQATT and SNEGSKA (reference sequence).